One sample yielded the 27 T cell receptor beta chains listed below, sequenced in a study of cytomegalovirus exposure and HLA in healthy donors. 60 Vbeta and 13 Jbeta primers were used in PCR. Produced via immunoSEQ multiplex PCR; TCRdb's table is partial and in-frame only. The sample has about 130,000 clones. The sequenced sample consisted of PBMCs. The receptors originated from a man between 18 and 35 years old in good health and CMV-seronegative.

CDR3 loop: CASSRRDSTTNEKLFF. CDR3 sequence (DNA): TGTGCCAGCAGCCGTCGGGACAGTACAACTAATGAAAAACTGTTTTTT. The chain combines TRBV7-9 with TRBJ1-4; 7 positions match TRBD1. The V and J ends lost 5 bases and 0 bases, in that order; junction bases with no gene match: 6. Germline assignment: CDR1 SEHNR and CDR2 FQNEAQ (reference sequence). This CDR3 comprises 16 residues.

The chain has TRBV6-1 and TRBJ2-6; 10 bases align to TRBD1. Germline CDR1 is MNHNS and CDR2 is SASEGT. The CDR3 covers 18 residues. J was trimmed by 1 base and V by 3 bases; bases with no gene match: 6. The CDR3 nucleotides read TGTGCCAGCAGTGATCCTACGGGACAGGGGTCTGGGGCCAACGTCCTGACTTTC. This translates into CASSDPTGQGSGANVLTF.

This chain uses TRBV4-1 with TRBJ2-1; 7 bases are a match to TRBD1. After removal of 2 bases from V and 0 bases from J, the junction contained 4 bases not matched to a gene. Germline V gives CDR1 MGHRA, CDR2 YSYEKL. The CDR3 has 16 residues. The CDR3 sequence is CASSQTGTASYNEQFF. CDR3 sequence (DNA): TGCGCCAGCAGCCAAACCGGGACAGCCTCCTACAATGAGCAGTTCTTC.

V and J are TRBV4-3 and TRBJ1-2; D ambiguous. CDR1 is LGHNA and CDR2 is YSLEER in the germline V gene. Trimming shortened V by 0 bases and J by 7 bases, and 9 bases separated the two germline ends. This CDR3 region has 13 residues. This CDR3 reads CASSQDVWAGYTF. CDR3 nucleotide sequence: TGCGCCAGCAGCCAAGACGTTTGGGCTGGCTACACCTTC.

The rearrangement links TRBV6-5 to TRBJ1-2; the D gene is possibly TRBD1 (5 bases). V was shortened by 4 bases and J by 3 bases, with 18 bases between the two germline ends. Germline CDR1 is MNHEY and CDR2 is SVGAGI. The CDR3 loop spans 16 amino acids. This chain's CDR3 is CASSSETLQAYYGYTF. CDR3 nucleotides: TGTGCCAGCAGTTCCGAAACCTTACAGGCGTACTATGGCTACACCTTC.

The J gene is TRBJ2-7, the V gene TRBV7-2, with D possibly TRBD1 on 6 matching bases. The CDR3 length is 14 residues. Germline assignment: CDR1 SGHTA and CDR2 FQGNSA. The ends were cut back, 4 bases at V and 1 base at J, with 11 bases in the middle. The CDR3 bases are TGTGCCAGCAGCTCAAACAGGGATTCCTACGAGCAGTACTTC. This encodes CASSSNRDSYEQYF.

The chain combines TRBV27 with TRBJ2-7; 10 nucleotides align to TRBD2. This CDR3 is built from 17 residues. Germline trimming cut 2 bases from V and 2 bases from J; bases unmatched to any gene: 9. Germline CDR1 MNHEY, CDR2 SMNVEV (reference sequence). This CDR3 reads CASSLTATSGYPYEQYF. The CDR3 region has the DNA TGTGCCAGCAGTTTAACCGCGACTAGCGGGTACCCCTACGAGCAGTACTTC.

The rearrangement links TRBV7-8 to TRBJ1-4; D is undetermined. The CDR3 totals 16 residues. V lost 1 base to trimming and J lost 0 bases, with 9 bases between them. Germline CDR1 and CDR2: SGHVS and FQNEAQ. The CDR3 sequence is CASSLGYSSTNEKLFF. In DNA form, the CDR3 reads TGTGCCAGCAGCTTAGGATACAGCTCAACTAATGAAAAACTGTTTTTT.

This chain joins TRBV6-1 and TRBJ2-7, with TRBD2 as a possible D gene (5 bases). V lost 5 bases to trimming and J lost 0 bases, with 11 bases between them. Looked up from germline, CDR1 is MNHNS and CDR2 is SASEGT. This CDR3 is built from 14 residues. In DNA form, the CDR3 reads TGTGCCAGCAGTCCTCCGGGAATCTCCTACGAGCAGTACTTC. It is translated as CASSPPGISYEQYF.

The V and J genes are TRBV5-6 and TRBJ2-7; the match to TRBD1 covers 8 bases. The germline V gene has CDR1 SGHDT and CDR2 YYEEEE. This CDR3 has 13 residues. V lost 4 bases and J lost 3; bases outside the gene matches: 3. This CDR3 is CASSGDRRYEQYF. DNA for the CDR3: TGTGCCAGCAGCGGGGACAGGCGCTACGAGCAGTACTTC.

J is TRBJ1-6 and V is TRBV5-1; D is possibly TRBD1 (5 bases). Trimming stripped 1 base from V and 5 bases from J, with 7 bases between. This CDR3 has 14 residues. Germline V gene sequence: CDR1 SGHRS, CDR2 YFSETQ. CDR3 bases: TGCGCCAGCAGCTTGTTAGGGGATAATTCACCCCTCCACTTT. It encodes CASSLLGDNSPLHF.

V is TRBV11-2 and J is TRBJ2-7; D call uncertain. The germline V and J ends were trimmed by 1 base and 6 bases, with 13 bases remaining between them. CDR3 size: 14 residues. Germline V lookup: CDR1 SGHAT, CDR2 FQNNGV. The CDR3 loop reads CASSLGGSLAEQYF. The DNA for the CDR3 is TGTGCCAGCAGCTTAGGTGGTAGCTTGGCCGAGCAGTACTTC.

The gene calls are TRBV30 and TRBJ2-5, with 8 positions matching TRBD1. Germline loops: CDR1 GTSNPN, CDR2 SVGIG (reference sequence). V shed 2 bases, J shed 5 bases, and the junction held 4 bases outside the gene matches. The CDR3 covers 13 residues. The CDR3 nucleotides are TGTGCCTGGAGTCGGACAGGGACGGAGACCCAGTACTTC. Amino acid sequence: CAWSRTGTETQYF.

The chain links TRBV6-5 to TRBJ2-2; D gene ambiguous. The CDR3 spans 13 residues. CDR1 is MNHEY, CDR2 SVGAGI, per germline. V was cut by 4 bases and J by 4 bases, with 7 bases left in between. CDR3 DNA sequence: TGTGCCAGCAGTTTCCTTTCCACCGGGGAGCTGTTTTTT. It is translated as CASSFLSTGELFF.

The chain is built from TRBV7-2 and TRBJ2-7; unclear D gene. V was shortened by 6 bases and J by 0 bases, with 9 bases between the two germline ends. Germline V gene lookup returns CDR1 SGHTA and CDR2 FQGNSA. The CDR3 consists of 13 residues. CDR3 protein: CASRPASSYEQYF. Written as DNA, the CDR3 is TGTGCCAGCAGGCCTGCGAGCTCCTACGAGCAGTACTTC.

This rearrangement joins TRBV11-3 to TRBJ2-5, with D maybe TRBD2 (6 bases). This CDR3 region has 17 residues. The ends were cut back, 1 base at V and 2 bases at J, with 17 bases in the middle. Germline V CDR1 and CDR2: SGHNT, YENEEA. The CDR3 nucleotides are TGTGCCAGCAGCTTAGGTGATCGACTAGTAGCTCAAGAGACCCAGTACTTC. This gives the protein CASSLGDRLVAQETQYF.

The chain joins TRBV28 to TRBJ1-5; 8 bases agree with TRBD1. Germline-derived CDR1 and CDR2 are MDHEN and SYDVKM. The V gene end was trimmed by 10 bases and the J gene end by 6 bases; junction bases not matched to a gene: 8. CDR3 length equals 13 residues. The CDR3 DNA reads TGTGCCACACAGGGGGGTCTTCGTCAGCCCCAGCATTTT. Translation gives CATQGGLRQPQHF.

The J gene is TRBJ2-2, the V gene TRBV10-3; TRBD1 might be the D (6 bases). The CDR3 sequence is 14 residues long. From germline, CDR1 is ENHRY and CDR2 SYGVKD. V was cut by 9 bases and J by 5 bases, with 16 bases left in between. The CDR3 is CAMTTGPATGELFF. The CDR3 DNA reads as TGTGCCATGACCACAGGGCCCGCAACCGGGGAGCTGTTTTTT.

This chain links TRBV6-5 with TRBJ1-5; 12 positions agree with TRBD1. Trimming at V came to 6 bases and at J to 9 bases, leaving 9 bases not matched to a gene. CDR3 size: 15 residues. Per the germline V gene, CDR1 is MNHEY and CDR2 is SVGAGI. The CDR3 here is CASSPGTGGQGPQHF. CDR3 in DNA: TGTGCCAGCAGCCCCGGGACAGGGGGCCAGGGGCCCCAGCATTTT.

V is TRBV7-9 and J is TRBJ2-5; possible D gene TRBD1, 6 bases. V was pared by 4 bases and J by 3 bases, with 21 bases between. Per the germline V gene, CDR1 is SEHNR and CDR2 is FQNEAQ (reference sequence). The CDR3 contains 17 residues. Here the CDR3 DNA reads TGTGCCAGCAGCTCGGGGCCCAGGGGATTTAGTGAAGAGACCCAGTACTTC. Translating it yields CASSSGPRGFSEETQYF.

The gene calls are TRBV19 and TRBJ1-5; the match to TRBD1 covers 7 bases. CDR1 and CDR2 from the germline V gene are LNHDA and SQIVND (reference sequence). V was pared by 1 base and J by 4 bases, with 13 bases of the junction left unmatched. This CDR3 has 18 amino acids. The CDR3 sequence: CASSIGEEGTDKNQPQHF. The CDR3, as DNA: TGTGCCAGTAGTATAGGGGAGGAGGGGACAGACAAAAATCAGCCCCAGCATTTT.

The genes are TRBV9 and TRBJ2-3, with 10 bases that match TRBD2. V dropped 0 bases and J dropped 2; count of bases not matched to a gene: 15. Germline values: CDR1 SGDLS, CDR2 YYNGEE. The CDR3 is 20 residues long. The DNA of the CDR3 is TGTGCCAGCAGCGTAGGAACCCCGGGACTAGCGCCCCGTGTCACAGATACGCAGTATTTT. Protein product: CASSVGTPGLAPRVTDTQYF.

The chain joins TRBV5-1 to TRBJ2-3, with a possible D match to TRBD2 (5 bases). V shed 0 bases and J shed 2 bases, with 10 bases lying between them. The germline V gene encodes CDR1 SGHRS and CDR2 YFSETQ. The CDR3 loop spans 15 amino acids. The CDR3 nucleotides are TGCGCCAGCAGCTTGGTCGGGAATCCCACAGATACGCAGTATTTT. Translated: CASSLVGNPTDTQYF. The whole variable domain, remainder taken from reference TRBV5-1 and TRBJ2-3, is KAGVTQTPRYLIKTRGQQVTLSCSPISGHRSVSWYQQTPGQGLQFLFEYFSETQRNKGNFPGRFSGRQFSNSRSEMNVSTLELGDSALYLCASSLVGNPTDTQYFGPGTRLTVL.

The V call is TRBV2, the J call TRBJ2-3; TRBD2 aligns across 11 bases. The ends lost 4 bases at V and 3 bases at J; junction bases unmatched: 24. Germline CDR1 and CDR2: SNHLY and FYNNEI. The length of the CDR3 is 22 residues. CDR3 DNA sequence: TGTGCCAGCAGTGTAACATCTCCGGGACTAGCGGATCCTTTTACGGTGACAGATACGCAGTATTTT. It codes for CASSVTSPGLADPFTVTDTQYF.

The chain uses TRBV18 and TRBJ2-2, with a possible D match to TRBD1 (5 bases). The CDR3 has 17 amino acids. V was clipped by 2 bases and J by 5 bases, with 18 bases between them. The germline V gene encodes CDR1 KGHSH and CDR2 LQKENI. CDR3 in DNA: TGTGCCAGCTCACCAATCGAACTCCAGGGTTGGACCGGGGAGCTGTTTTTT. It specifies CASSPIELQGWTGELFF.

The rearrangement joins TRBV19 to TRBJ1-5; perhaps TRBD1 as D (5 bases). Germline V CDR1 and CDR2: LNHDA, SQIVND (reference sequence). The CDR3 loop spans 13 amino acids. V was trimmed by 3 bases and J by 6 bases, leaving 9 bases between them. The CDR3 loop reads CASSIQGFQPQHF. In nucleotides, the CDR3 is TGTGCCAGTAGTATCCAGGGTTTTCAGCCCCAGCATTTT.

The rearrangement uses TRBV28 and TRBJ2-7; maybe TRBD2 (5 bases). Germline lookup yields CDR1 MDHEN and CDR2 SYDVKM. The CDR3 contains 13 residues. Trimming took 3 bases from V and 2 from J, leaving 8 bases between them. In DNA form, the CDR3 reads TGTGCCAGCAGTTTTCCGGGGACCTACGAGCAGTACTTC. Translation gives CASSFPGTYEQYF.